This T cell receptor beta chain was captured in a study of Ad26.COV2.S vaccination and SARS-CoV-2 variants. Background on the study: Doses of Ad26.COV2.S were injected into muscle once or twice, 56 days apart. Findings of the study overall: Vaccinees and placebo recipients showed similar non-spike TCR breadth. There was a possibility that the TCR breadth and depth analyses underestimated total T cell responses.

Only in-frame clones appear in the TCRdb table, and some are missing; sequencing was by immunoSEQ multiplex PCR. The profile covers 400,000 or so clones, with 80% to 90% appearing a single time and 3.5% taken by the ten largest. A remark on this clone: Its antigen is still unknown.

The CDR3 length is 16 residues. Germline-derived CDR1 and CDR2 are WSHSY and SAAADI. The ends were cut back, 6 bases at V and 3 bases at J, with 20 bases in the middle. Treatment of the sample: over 15 received Ad26.COV2.S at low or high dose, single or two shots; about five received placebo; per-sample allocation not given. Specimens were obtained on day 63 following the first vaccine or placebo injection. In the vaccine, an Ad26 vector expressed the SARS-CoV-2 spike of the Wuhan strain. The clonotype comes from a person between 18 and 65 years old who received the Ad26.COV2.S COVID-19 vaccine or a placebo. This specimen was peripheral blood, taken in a trial of Ad26.COV2.S vaccine versus placebo. This chain joins TRBV10-2 and TRBJ1-1, with D possibly being TRBD1 (5 bases). The chain's CDR3 is CASRPSGGGEYTEAFF. CDR3 nucleotides: TGCGCCAGCAGGCCCAGCGGGGGAGGCGAGTACACTGAAGCTTTCTTT.